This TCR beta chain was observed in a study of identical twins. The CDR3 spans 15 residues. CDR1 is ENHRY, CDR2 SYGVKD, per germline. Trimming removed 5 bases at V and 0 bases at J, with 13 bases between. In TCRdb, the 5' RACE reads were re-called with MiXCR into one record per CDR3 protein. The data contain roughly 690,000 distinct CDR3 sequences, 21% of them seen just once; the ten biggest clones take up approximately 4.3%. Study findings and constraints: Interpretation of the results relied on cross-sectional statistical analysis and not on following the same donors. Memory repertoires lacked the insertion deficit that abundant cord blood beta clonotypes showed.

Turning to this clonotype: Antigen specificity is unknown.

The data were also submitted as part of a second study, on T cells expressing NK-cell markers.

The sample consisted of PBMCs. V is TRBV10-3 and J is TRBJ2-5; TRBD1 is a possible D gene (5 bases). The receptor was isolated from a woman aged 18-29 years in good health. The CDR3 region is CAISPSRQNQETQYF. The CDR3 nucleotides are TGTGCCATCAGTCCCTCTAGACAGAACCAAGAGACCCAGTACTTC.